This passage covers 11 T cell receptor beta chains from one sample sequenced in a study of cytomegalovirus exposure and HLA in healthy donors. PCR primers comprised 60 Vbeta and 13 Jbeta primers. Assay used: immunoSEQ multiplex PCR; TCRdb lists only in-frame clones, some missing. The data show some 170,000 clones, around 80% seen once. The sequenced material came from PBMCs. These receptors all stem from a man in his forties in good health and CMV-seronegative.

J is TRBJ1-1 and V is TRBV4-1, with D possibly matching TRBD1 (5 bases). This CDR3 region has 15 residues. V was trimmed by 4 bases and J by 4 bases, leaving 16 bases between them. Per the germline V gene, CDR1 is MGHRA and CDR2 is YSYEKL. CDR3: CASSRQGAIGTEAFF. The CDR3 coding sequence is TGCGCCAGCAGCCGTCAGGGTGCGATCGGCACTGAAGCTTTCTTT.

The chain is built from TRBV11-2 and TRBJ2-1; 8 positions agree with TRBD2. The CDR3 runs to 17 residues. V was clipped by 0 bases and J by 4 bases; unmatched bases: 8. Per germline, CDR1 SGHAT and CDR2 FQNNGV. CDR3 sequence: CASSLEAQRGTYNEQFF. The CDR3 DNA is TGTGCCAGCAGCTTAGAGGCCCAGCGGGGGACATACAATGAGCAGTTCTTC.

The chain joins TRBV6-1 to TRBJ1-4, with unresolved D. CDR1 is MNHNS, CDR2 SASEGT, per germline. Trimming pared 2 bases from V and 7 bases from J, leaving 17 bases between. The CDR3 spans 16 residues. The CDR3 bases are TGTGCCAGCAGTGAATCGGGGAGAACGGTCGGTGAAAAACTGTTTTTT. The encoded protein is CASSESGRTVGEKLFF.

The DNA of the CDR3 is TGTGCCAGTACAGTGGACAGGGTACCTGGAAACACCATATATTTT. Amino acids: CASTVDRVPGNTIYF. The chain joins TRBV19 to TRBJ1-3, with 8 positions matching TRBD1. In germline, CDR1 is LNHDA, CDR2 SQIVND (reference sequence). V lost 7 bases to trimming and J lost 2 bases; unmatched junction nucleotides: 7. This CDR3 is 15 amino acids long.

The gene calls are TRBV30 and TRBJ1-1, with D perhaps TRBD1 (6 bases). Germline V lookup: CDR1 GTSNPN, CDR2 SVGIG (reference sequence). V lost 0 bases to trimming and J lost 4 bases, with 12 bases between them. The CDR3 spans 14 residues. CDR3 residues: CAWSVPGRGTEAFF. In DNA form, the CDR3 reads TGTGCCTGGAGTGTACCCGGCAGGGGCACTGAAGCTTTCTTT. The full variable domain, in which reference TRBV30 and TRBJ1-1 provide the parts outside the CDR3, is SQTIHQWPATLVQPVGSPLSLECTVEGTSNPNLYWYRQAAGRGLQLLFYSVGIGQISSEVPQNLSASRPQDRQFILSSKKLLLSDSGFYLCAWSVPGRGTEAFFGQGTRLTVV.

A few counts support this clone. The chain uses TRBV30 and TRBJ2-2; a possible D gene is TRBD2 (6 bases). Trimming removed 7 bases from V and 5 bases from J, with 14 bases in between. This CDR3 is built from 13 residues. Looked up from germline, CDR1 is GTSNPN and CDR2 is SVGIG (reference sequence). The CDR3 loop reads CAYAGRRTGELFF. The CDR3 region has the DNA TGTGCCTACGCGGGGCGGAGAACCGGGGAGCTGTTTTTT.

The chain links TRBV10-3 to TRBJ2-5; TRBD2 matches at 12 bases. In germline, CDR1 is ENHRY, CDR2 SYGVKD. The CDR3 consists of 15 residues. The V gene end was trimmed by 6 bases and the J gene end by 2 bases; junction bases not matched to a gene: 4. The CDR3 nucleotides read TGTGCCATCAGAAGGACTAGCGGGGAACAAGAGACCCAGTACTTC. Its translation: CAIRRTSGEQETQYF.

The chain combines TRBV5-1 with TRBJ2-3; 7 positions agree with TRBD2. This CDR3 is 14 amino acids long. J was trimmed by 6 bases and V by 0 bases; bases with no gene match: 4. CDR1 is SGHRS and CDR2 is YFSETQ in the germline V gene. CDR3 in DNA: TGCGCCAGCAGCTTGGAGCGGGGTTGGGATACGCAGTATTTT. Its translation: CASSLERGWDTQYF.

The gene calls are TRBV30 and TRBJ2-3, with 9 nucleotides matching TRBD2. The germline gives CDR1 GTSNPN, CDR2 SVGIG (reference sequence). The CDR3 is 15 amino acids. Trimming took 7 bases from V and 0 from J; bases not matched to a gene: 8. The CDR3 bases are TGTGCCTTTCATAGCGGGGGTGCTAGCACAGATACGCAGTATTTT. As protein: CAFHSGGASTDTQYF.

This rearrangement joins TRBV5-1 to TRBJ2-3; D is perhaps TRBD2 (6 bases). V dropped 0 bases and J dropped 0 bases, with 14 bases sitting between them. The CDR3 loop spans 17 amino acids. CDR1 is SGHRS and CDR2 is YFSETQ in the germline V gene. Written as DNA, the CDR3 is TGCGCCAGCAGCTTGGCCGGGAGCAGTCCTAGCACAGATACGCAGTATTTT. Its protein is CASSLAGSSPSTDTQYF.

This chain joins TRBV28 and TRBJ1-6; TRBD1 agrees at 8 bases. V shed 3 bases and J 7 bases; nucleotides not matched to a gene: 5. In germline, CDR1 is MDHEN, CDR2 SYDVKM. The CDR3 is 15 amino acids. The CDR3, as DNA: TGTGCCAGCAGTTTCCCAGGGGGCGCCAATTCACCCCTCCACTTT. This gives the protein CASSFPGGANSPLHF.